The 23 T cell receptor beta chains below were found in one sample sequenced in a study of cytomegalovirus exposure and HLA in healthy donors. PCR used 60 Vbeta primers and 13 Jbeta primers. Only in-frame clones appear in the TCRdb table, and some are missing; sequencing was by immunoSEQ multiplex PCR. The table has 150,000 to 200,000 clones, approximately 81% seen once. Input material: PBMCs. The receptors derive from a man between 45 and 60 years old in good health and CMV-seronegative.

The gene calls are TRBV9 and TRBJ1-2, with TRBD1 matching 7 bases. After removal of 0 bases from V and 8 bases from J, the junction contained 4 bases not matched to a gene. The CDR3 contains 13 residues. CDR1 and CDR2 from the germline V gene are SGDLS and YYNGEE. CDR3 coding DNA: TGTGCCAGCAGCGTAGACAGGGGACGAGGCTACACCTTC. Encoded protein: CASSVDRGRGYTF.

The chain recombines TRBV30 with TRBJ2-7, with D maybe TRBD2 (5 bases). Germline V gene lookup returns CDR1 GTSNPN and CDR2 SVGIG (reference sequence). This CDR3 spans 13 amino acids. V lost 2 bases to trimming and J lost 12 bases, with 20 bases between them. CDR3 region: CAWSRWVPGETYF. The DNA of the CDR3 is TGTGCCTGGAGTCGCTGGGTCCCCGGGGAGACGTACTTC. The full variable domain, in which reference TRBV30 and TRBJ2-7 provide the parts outside the CDR3, is SQTIHQWPATLVQPVGSPLSLECTVEGTSNPNLYWYRQAAGRGLQLLFYSVGIGQISSEVPQNLSASRPQDRQFILSSKKLLLSDSGFYLCAWSRWVPGETYFGPGTRLTVT.

V is TRBV6-6 and J is TRBJ1-5, with D hard to call. V lost 0 bases, J lost 1 base, and 7 bases lay in between. This CDR3 has 15 residues. Germline CDR1 is MNHNY and CDR2 is SVGAGI (reference sequence). CDR3 sequence reads: CASSYSARSNQPQHF. The DNA of the CDR3 is TGTGCCAGCAGTTACTCAGCGAGAAGCAATCAGCCCCAGCATTTT.

The rearrangement joins TRBV7-3 to TRBJ2-7, with D unresolved. This CDR3 has 12 amino acids. The germline V gene has CDR1 SGHTA and CDR2 FQGTGA. The chain's CDR3 is CVLRDNFYEQYF. As DNA, the CDR3 is TGTGTCCTGAGAGACAACTTCTACGAGCAGTACTTC.

The rearrangement uses TRBV30 and TRBJ1-2; D might be TRBD1 (6 bases). CDR3 length equals 16 residues. The germline gives CDR1 GTSNPN, CDR2 SVGIG (reference sequence). Deletions cut 0 bases from V and 4 bases from J, with 18 bases between. In DNA form, the CDR3 reads TGTGCCTGGAGTGTACATCCCACAGGGCATGTCTATGGCTACACCTTC. It is translated as CAWSVHPTGHVYGYTF.

In regard to this clone: Other nucleotide sequences in the sample specify the same CDR3. The V call is TRBV7-9, the J call TRBJ1-1; weak D call: TRBD1 (6 bases). The CDR3 totals 14 residues. Germline CDR1 reads SEHNR; CDR2 reads FQNEAQ (reference sequence). The V and J ends lost 1 base and 5 bases respectively, with 11 bases between them. CDR3 protein: CASSLGQVGTEAFF. CDR3 DNA sequence: TGTGCCAGCAGCTTAGGACAGGTTGGGACTGAAGCTTTCTTT.

This sequence joins TRBV9 and TRBJ2-5; D gene ambiguous. Trimming cost V 0 bases and J 1 base, with 7 bases left between them. Germline assignment: CDR1 SGDLS and CDR2 YYNGEE. The length of the CDR3 is 14 residues. Here the CDR3 DNA reads TGTGCCAGCAGCGTAGCAGGATTCCAAGAGACCCAGTACTTC. Its protein is CASSVAGFQETQYF.

V is TRBV10-2 and J is TRBJ2-5; 9 nucleotides align to TRBD2. The CDR3 consists of 15 residues. V lost 5 bases and J lost 5; bases outside the gene matches: 9. Germline CDR1 and CDR2: WSHSY and SAAADI. In DNA form, the CDR3 reads TGCGCCAGCAGTCCCGGGACTAGCAGGCGGGAGACCCAGTACTTC. It encodes CASSPGTSRRETQYF.

The chain is built from TRBV5-4 and TRBJ1-6; D unresolved. The germline gives CDR1 SGHNT, CDR2 YYREEE (reference sequence). V was pared by 0 bases and J by 4 bases, with 8 bases between. This CDR3 has 15 amino acids. The CDR3 DNA is TGTGCCAGCAGCTTGGATGGGCGTTATAATTCACCCCTCCACTTT. As protein: CASSLDGRYNSPLHF.

CDR3 in amino acids: CASSLTGDQPQHF. The CDR3 DNA sequence: TGTGCCAGCAGCTTAACGGGGGATCAGCCCCAGCATTTT. The chain combines TRBV11-2 with TRBJ1-5, with D tentatively TRBD1 (5 bases). Germline V gene lookup returns CDR1 SGHAT and CDR2 FQNNGV. Trimming removed 2 bases at V and 5 bases at J, with 7 bases between. CDR3 length: 13 amino acids.

Written as DNA, the CDR3 is TGTGCCAGCACCACGCTCACACAGGGGAACTATGGCTACACCTTC. Its translation is CASTTLTQGNYGYTF. This rearrangement joins TRBV27 to TRBJ1-2; the match to TRBD1 covers 7 bases. J gave up 2 bases and V 7 bases, and 10 bases lay outside the gene matches. The CDR3 has 15 amino acids. Germline V gives CDR1 MNHEY, CDR2 SMNVEV (reference sequence).

This chain links TRBV18 with TRBJ1-6, with no clear D. In germline, CDR1 is KGHSH, CDR2 LQKENI. The germline V and J ends were trimmed by 0 bases and 7 bases, with 10 bases remaining between them. There are 15 residues in the CDR3. Here the CDR3 DNA reads TGTGCCAGCTCACCACCATCCGGGAACAATTCACCCCTCCACTTT. Protein: CASSPPSGNNSPLHF.

The J gene is TRBJ2-7, the V gene TRBV7-9, with D possibly being TRBD1 (5 bases). The ends were cut back, 4 bases at V and 9 bases at J, with 16 bases in the middle. This CDR3 comprises 13 residues. Germline CDR1 SEHNR, CDR2 FQNEAQ (reference sequence). The CDR3 bases are TGTGCCAGCAGCTGGGGCGACAGCTCGGCGCAGTACTTC. Translating it yields CASSWGDSSAQYF.

V and J are TRBV10-3 and TRBJ2-7, with 8 bases lining up with TRBD2. The CDR3 length is 13 residues. V was pared by 6 bases and J by 4 bases, with 5 bases of the junction left unmatched. Germline CDR1 ENHRY, CDR2 SYGVKD. The CDR3: CAISTGTSYEQYF. The CDR3 DNA is TGTGCCATCAGCACCGGGACTAGTTACGAGCAGTACTTC.

The J gene is TRBJ2-6, the V gene TRBV5-1, with 7 bases identical to TRBD2. Per germline, CDR1 SGHRS and CDR2 YFSETQ. The V gene end was trimmed by 2 bases and the J gene end by 0 bases; junction bases not matched to a gene: 8. The CDR3 is made up of 18 amino acids. The CDR3 DNA follows: TGCGCCAGCAGCTTATCCCCGGGAGGCGGCTCTGGGGCCAACGTCCTGACTTTC. Protein sequence: CASSLSPGGGSGANVLTF.

The gene calls are TRBV6-5 and TRBJ1-2; a weak D match, TRBD1 (6 bases). The CDR3 runs 14 residues. Deletions cut 6 bases from V and 8 bases from J, with 19 bases between. Germline V gene sequence: CDR1 MNHEY, CDR2 SVGAGI. The CDR3 region is CASSQRTDLLGYTF. The CDR3 DNA reads as TGTGCCAGCAGCCAAAGGACAGATCTTTTGGGCTACACCTTC.

About this clone: A junction end diverges from the germline sequence, so it may reflect a read error. The rearrangement uses TRBV7-9 and TRBJ1-2; possible D gene TRBD1, 5 bases. CDR3 length: 15 residues. Per the germline V gene, CDR1 is SEHNR and CDR2 is FQNEAQ (reference sequence). The CDR3 protein is CSSSLGLGDNYGYTF. The CDR3 DNA follows: TGTTCCAGCAGCTTAGGATTAGGGGATAACTATGGCTACACCTTC.

This clone was observed a handful of times. The chain combines TRBV10-3 with TRBJ1-5; weak D call: TRBD1 (6 bases). V was trimmed by 4 bases and J by 2 bases, leaving 9 bases between them. The CDR3 runs 14 residues. The germline V gene encodes CDR1 ENHRY and CDR2 SYGVKD. The CDR3, as DNA: TGTGCCATCAGTGGAGAGGGGGGCAATCAGCCCCAGCATTTT. This sequence encodes CAISGEGGNQPQHF.

The chain has TRBV7-9 and TRBJ2-2; D is unclear. This CDR3 has 14 amino acids. Germline CDR1 and CDR2: SEHNR and FQNEAQ (reference sequence). Trimming took off 2 bases at V and 7 bases at J, with 11 bases between the two ends. CDR3 in amino acids: CASSLQPTGGELFF. The CDR3 coding sequence is TGTGCCAGCAGCTTACAACCCACGGGCGGGGAGCTGTTTTTT. The variable domain in full, with the rest retrieved from reference TRBV7-9 and TRBJ2-2, is DTGVSQNPRHKITKRGQNVTFRCDPISEHNRLYWYRQTLGQGPEFLTYFQNEAQLEKSRLLSDRFSAERPKGSFSTLEIQRTEQGDSAMYLCASSLQPTGGELFFGEGSRLTVL.

In its sample, this clone was seen once. This rearrangement joins TRBV7-2 to TRBJ1-2, with 11 bases lining up with TRBD1. V dropped 5 bases and J dropped 2; count of bases not matched to a gene: 4. CDR1 SGHTA and CDR2 FQGNSA come from the germline V gene. This CDR3 is 15 amino acids long. The DNA of the CDR3 is TGTGCCAGCAGCCCTGGACAGGGGGCGAACTATGGCTACACCTTC. Protein sequence: CASSPGQGANYGYTF.

This chain uses TRBV11-3 with TRBJ1-4; D uncertain. The CDR3 runs 16 residues. Germline assignment: CDR1 SGHNT and CDR2 YENEEA. Trimming removed 1 base at V and 1 base at J, with 10 bases between. For the CDR3, the DNA is TGTGCCAGCAGCTTAGGGGTAGGAGAAACTAATGAAAAACTGTTTTTT. The encoded protein is CASSLGVGETNEKLFF.

The rearrangement links TRBV5-1 to TRBJ2-7; TRBD2 aligns across 8 bases. From germline, CDR1 is SGHRS and CDR2 YFSETQ. The CDR3 is made up of 13 amino acids. Trimming at V came to 4 bases and at J to 7 bases, leaving 7 bases not matched to a gene. The CDR3 DNA sequence: TGCGCCAGCAGCCCGACGGGAGGGTGGGAGCAGTACTTC. Amino acids: CASSPTGGWEQYF. The whole variable domain, remainder taken from reference TRBV5-1 and TRBJ2-7, is KAGVTQTPRYLIKTRGQQVTLSCSPISGHRSVSWYQQTPGQGLQFLFEYFSETQRNKGNFPGRFSGRQFSNSRSEMNVSTLELGDSALYLCASSPTGGWEQYFGPGTRLTVT.

The chain has TRBV2 and TRBJ1-5, with D possibly TRBD1 on 5 matching bases. Trimming removed 3 bases at V and 0 bases at J, with 9 bases between. This CDR3 is 15 amino acids long. Germline V gene data show CDR1 as SNHLY and CDR2 as FYNNEI. The CDR3 here is CASSDLTDSNQPQHF. CDR3 nucleotides: TGTGCCAGCAGTGACCTGACAGATAGCAATCAGCCCCAGCATTTT. Drawing the rest from reference TRBV2 and TRBJ1-5, the complete variable domain is EPEVTQTPSHQVTQMGQEVILRCVPISNHLYFYWYRQILGQKVEFLVSFYNNEISEKSEIFDDQFSVERPDGSNFTLKIRSTKLEDSAMYFCASSDLTDSNQPQHFGDGTRLSIL.